This passage covers 5 T cell receptor beta chains from one sample sequenced in a study of blood T cell repertoires in COVID-19 (dated by TCRdb to about 2020). Library preparation was by the immunoSEQ multiplex PCR assay. In TCRdb, the immuneACCESS table is reduced to in-frame sequences with V and J assigned. These tables do not hold every clone; where another copy was compared, an unresolved V gene accounts for under half, and the others remain unexplained. This sample is represented by roughly 570,000 clones; about 88% of them were singletons. The leading ten clones occupy roughly 7.4% of the sample. Sequencing was performed on peripheral blood. All receptors come from a woman aged 45-65 years with COVID-19, enrolled during active disease.

Only a few counts were recorded for this clone. V usage is TRBV5-4 and J usage is TRBJ2-1, with no clear D. This CDR3 is 14 amino acids long. CDR1 and CDR2 (germline): SGHNT, YYREEE (reference sequence). The V end lost 4 bases, the J end lost 5 bases, and 13 bases lay between the germline ends. This CDR3 is CASSLTASDNEQFF. The CDR3 DNA is TGTGCCAGCAGCCTGACTGCCTCTGACAATGAGCAGTTCTTC. The whole variable domain, remainder taken from reference TRBV5-4 and TRBJ2-1, is ETGVTQSPTHLIKTRGQQVTLRCSSQSGHNTVSWYQQALGQGPQFIFQYYREEENGRGNFPPRFSGLQFPNYSSELNVNALELDDSALYLCASSLTASDNEQFFGPGTRLTVL.

The chain combines TRBV9 with TRBJ2-7; a weak D match, TRBD2 (6 bases). The V end was cut by 2 bases, the J end by 6 bases, with 12 bases between. This CDR3 contains 13 residues. Germline V gene sequence: CDR1 SGDLS, CDR2 YYNGEE. CDR3 sequence reads: CASSVGDFGEQYF. CDR3 DNA: TGTGCCAGCAGCGTGGGGGACTTTGGCGAGCAGTACTTC.

This chain uses TRBV14 with TRBJ1-1; 7 nucleotides agree with TRBD1. The germline CDR1 and CDR2 sequences are SGHDN and FVKESK. This CDR3 spans 14 amino acids. J lost 3 bases, V lost 4 bases, and 5 bases had no gene match. CDR3 sequence reads: CASSRTGGYTEAFF. DNA of the CDR3: TGTGCCAGCAGCCGGACAGGTGGATACACTGAAGCTTTCTTT.

The chain is built from TRBV2 and TRBJ2-4, with D unresolved. This CDR3 is built from 14 residues. Germline V gene data show CDR1 as SNHLY and CDR2 as FYNNEI. Trimming removed 4 bases at V and 1 base at J, with 8 bases between. DNA for the CDR3: TGTGCCAGCAGTGTCGGAGATGCCAAAAACATTCAGTACTTC. Its protein is CASSVGDAKNIQYF.

This clone showed up just once. The V call is TRBV30, the J call TRBJ1-1; 9 nucleotides match TRBD1. The ends lost 2 bases at V and 4 bases at J; junction bases unmatched: 8. The CDR3 is made up of 15 amino acids. Germline assignment: CDR1 GTSNPN and CDR2 SVGIG (reference sequence). CDR3 coding DNA: TGTGCCTGGAGTAGACAGGGGGGTATGGGCACTGAAGCTTTCTTT. It codes for CAWSRQGGMGTEAFF.